This T cell receptor beta chain derives from a study of regulatory T cells in long-lasting Graves disease. This clonotype was counted ten times or more. The CDR3 covers 12 residues. V dropped 4 bases and J dropped 6 bases, with 10 bases sitting between them. Germline CDR1 SGHRS, CDR2 YFSETQ. As to time point: newly diagnosed GD, antithyroid drugs for less than 3 months. Researchers made the TCR library from RNA that was extracted from PBMCs. Construction of the TCR beta libraries employed iRepertoire HTBI primers in conjunction with Arm-PCR of CDR3 regions. TCRdb independently ran MiXCR on the multiplex PCR reads; one entry per CDR3 protein. There are hundreds of thousands of distinct CDR3 sequences in the sample; about 16% occur only once, and about a fifth lies in the top ten.

Material: peripheral blood mononuclear cells (PBMCs), obtained at new diagnosis, from a patient treated with antithyroid drugs. This clonotype was sampled from a female donor with Graves disease. V is TRBV5-1 and J is TRBJ1-1; a possible D gene is TRBD1 (6 bases). The CDR3 region has the DNA TGCGCCAGCAGCCCGACAGGTCCTGAAGCTTTCTTT. Protein: CASSPTGPEAFF. Full variable domain (missing parts from reference TRBV5-1 and TRBJ1-1): KAGVTQTPRYLIKTRGQQVTLSCSPISGHRSVSWYQQTPGQGLQFLFEYFSETQRNKGNFPGRFSGRQFSNSRSEMNVSTLELGDSALYLCASSPTGPEAFFGQGTRLTVV.